A single sample is the source of the 19 T cell receptor beta chains below, sequenced in a study of T cell responses to AZD1222 COVID-19 vaccine. TCRdb's table, derived via immunoSEQ multiplex PCR, lists solely in-frame clones and lacks some. The sample lists 120,000 or so clones; around 89% were seen once. The sample in question was peripheral blood, obtained on day 0 of AZD1222 vaccination. These receptors originate from an adult in good health.

The chain combines TRBV11-2 with TRBJ1-3; weak D call: TRBD1 (5 bases). The J call is uncertain, as TRBJ2-2 better fits the DNA end. This CDR3 region has 14 residues. Germline assignment: CDR1 SGHAT and CDR2 FQNNGV. The DNA of the CDR3 is TGTGCCAGCACCGGACACGCGAACACCGGGGAGCTGTTTTTT. Translated: CASTGHANTGELFF.

This clone showed up just once. The chain carries TRBV19 and TRBJ1-1, with D hard to call. The CDR3 runs 11 residues. Trimming removed 5 bases from V and 5 bases from J, with 6 bases in between. CDR1 and CDR2 from the germline V gene are LNHDA and SQIVND (reference sequence). The CDR3 spells CASSRWTEAFF. The CDR3 DNA reads as TGTGCCAGTAGTCGTTGGACTGAAGCTTTCTTT.

The chain has TRBV4-1 and TRBJ1-1; D is unclear. The CDR3 is made up of 17 amino acids. V was shortened by 0 bases and J by 0 bases, with 14 bases between the two germline ends. CDR1 is MGHRA and CDR2 is YSYEKL in the germline V gene. The CDR3 DNA reads as TGCGCCAGCAGCCAAGATGGGCAAGTGGGCGTGAACACTGAAGCTTTCTTT. Translated: CASSQDGQVGVNTEAFF.

The chain links TRBV6-5 to TRBJ1-2; D might be TRBD1 (5 bases). The CDR3 has 16 residues. Germline assignment: CDR1 MNHEY and CDR2 SVGAGI. V was pared by 4 bases and J by 2 bases, with 17 bases between. CDR3 nucleotides: TGTGCCAGCAGTTTTTCCTCAGACAGCCCCAACTATGGCTACACCTTC. It is translated as CASSFSSDSPNYGYTF.

This chain joins TRBV7-2 and TRBJ1-5; D perhaps matches TRBD1 (6 bases). V lost 6 bases to trimming and J lost 4 bases, with 13 bases between them. CDR3 length: 14 residues. Germline-derived CDR1 and CDR2 are SGHTA and FQGNSA. The CDR3 nucleotides are TGTGCCAGCAGGCTGGGGGCAGCTAATCAGCCCCAGCATTTT. Amino acids: CASRLGAANQPQHF.

The chain employs TRBV6-5 and TRBJ1-2; D gene ambiguous. Between the trimmed V and J ends, which lost 0 bases and 1 base, there was a span of 6 bases. CDR1 is MNHEY and CDR2 is SVGAGI in the germline V gene. This CDR3 region has 14 residues. The CDR3 DNA sequence: TGTGCCAGCAGTTACTCTTGGGGTAACTATGGCTACACCTTC. Its translation: CASSYSWGNYGYTF.

In DNA form, the CDR3 reads TGTGCCAGCAGCTTCCAGGGGGCGGTTGGCTACACCTTC. Translation: CASSFQGAVGYTF. The V and J genes are TRBV7-9 and TRBJ1-2, with 8 bases fitting TRBD1. Trimming cost V 3 bases and J 7 bases; bases outside gene matches: 4. CDR3 length: 13 residues. Germline-derived CDR1 and CDR2 are SEHNR and FQNEAQ (reference sequence). The full variable domain, rest sourced from reference TRBV7-9 and TRBJ1-2, is DTGVSQNPRHKITKRGQNVTFRCDPISEHNRLYWYRQTLGQGPEFLTYFQNEAQLEKSRLLSDRFSAERPKGSFSTLEIQRTEQGDSAMYLCASSFQGAVGYTFGSGTRLTVV.

V gene TRBV6-5 combines with J gene TRBJ2-7; D is unresolved. Per germline, CDR1 MNHEY and CDR2 SVGAGI. Deletions cut 7 bases from V and 4 bases from J, with 14 bases between. The CDR3 has 13 residues. CDR3 coding DNA: TGTGCCAGCATGGTAGGGTTCGGTTACGAGCAGTACTTC. This codes for CASMVGFGYEQYF.

The chain employs TRBV5-1 and TRBJ1-3; TRBD1 agrees at 8 bases. Germline V gene data show CDR1 as SGHRS and CDR2 as YFSETQ. This CDR3 has 15 amino acids. With V trimmed by 5 bases and J by 3 bases, 7 bases remained unmatched. CDR3 in DNA: TGCGCCAGCAGGTCTGCCGGGACAGGTGGAAACACCATATATTTT. Protein: CASRSAGTGGNTIYF. Variable domain in full (rest from reference TRBV5-1 and TRBJ1-3): KAGVTQTPRYLIKTRGQQVTLSCSPISGHRSVSWYQQTPGQGLQFLFEYFSETQRNKGNFPGRFSGRQFSNSRSEMNVSTLELGDSALYLCASRSAGTGGNTIYFGEGSWLTVV.

V gene TRBV25-1 combines with J gene TRBJ2-7; 11 bases are shared with TRBD1. The CDR3 sequence is 17 residues long. The V gene's germline CDR1 is MGHDK and CDR2 SYGVNS. The junction had 6 bases not matched to a gene; V was cut back by 2 bases and J by 0 bases. In nucleotides, the CDR3 is TGTGCCAGCAGTGAAGGGCTCGGGACAGGGGGCTCCTACGAGCAGTACTTC. Protein sequence: CASSEGLGTGGSYEQYF.

The CDR3 bases are TGTGCCAGCAGTGCCGTGAACACTGAAGCTTTCTTT. Its protein is CASSAVNTEAFF. The V call is TRBV2, the J call TRBJ1-1, with D hard to call. The germline CDR1 and CDR2 sequences are SNHLY and FYNNEI. The CDR3 has 12 amino acids. Deletions cut 4 bases from V and 0 bases from J, with 3 bases between.

The chain recombines TRBV6-6 with TRBJ2-7, with TRBD1 matching 8 bases. The CDR3 loop spans 14 amino acids. V gave up 4 bases and J gave up 6 bases; unmatched junction bases: 8. Germline values: CDR1 MNHNY, CDR2 SVGAGI (reference sequence). In DNA, the CDR3 is TGTGCCAGCAGTTCCCGGACAGGGTATAGCGAGCAGTACTTC. It codes for CASSSRTGYSEQYF.

The rearrangement links TRBV2 to TRBJ1-5; no firm D call. The V gene lost 2 bases and the J gene lost 1 base, with 12 bases spanning the gap. Germline lookup yields CDR1 SNHLY and CDR2 FYNNEI. There are 16 residues in the CDR3. CDR3 nucleotides: TGTGCCAGCAGTGAATCCCTACTGAGCAGCAATCAGCCCCAGCATTTT. Its protein is CASSESLLSSNQPQHF.

The chain recombines TRBV14 with TRBJ1-1, with D perhaps TRBD1 (6 bases). V was shortened by 4 bases and J by 7 bases, with 10 bases between the two germline ends. Germline assignment: CDR1 SGHDN and CDR2 FVKESK. The CDR3 length is 12 residues. CDR3 nucleotide sequence: TGTGCCAGCAGCCGGGGGCAGCATGAAGCTTTCTTT. As protein: CASSRGQHEAFF.

J is TRBJ1-1 and V is TRBV7-8; possibly TRBD1 for D (5 bases). The CDR3 runs to 13 residues. Trimming removed 5 bases at V and 3 bases at J, with 10 bases between. Germline V lookup: CDR1 SGHVS, CDR2 FQNEAQ. CDR3 in DNA: TGTGCCAGCAGCCGATTGGGGCACACTGAAGCTTTCTTT. Its translation is CASSRLGHTEAFF.

The rearrangement joins TRBV27 to TRBJ1-2, with a tentative D call TRBD1 (5 bases). The CDR3 runs 15 residues. Germline V gives CDR1 MNHEY, CDR2 SMNVEV (reference sequence). The V end was cut by 6 bases, the J end by 4 bases, with 18 bases between. The CDR3 DNA is TGTGCCAGCAGCCGTCGCGGGGCTCGAGGCTATGGCTACACCTTC. It translates to CASSRRGARGYGYTF.

The rearrangement uses TRBV12-3 or TRBV12-4 and TRBJ1-2; 8 nucleotides match TRBD1. Trimming removed 6 bases from V and 6 bases from J; junction bases left unmatched: 6. This CDR3 spans 13 amino acids. The CDR3 coding sequence is TGTGCCAGCAGCGCCACAGGGGGTGATGGCTACACCTTC. Encoded protein: CASSATGGDGYTF.

V and J are TRBV19 and TRBJ2-5; 13 bases match TRBD2. There are 21 residues in the CDR3. From germline, CDR1 is LNHDA and CDR2 SQIVND (reference sequence). V lost 4 bases and J lost 2; bases outside the gene matches: 19. This CDR3 reads CASSRTGAGLAGAREQETQYF. In nucleotides, the CDR3 is TGTGCCAGTAGTAGAACGGGGGCCGGACTAGCGGGGGCCCGAGAGCAAGAGACCCAGTACTTC.

This clone was recorded only once. The CDR3 DNA sequence: TGCGCCAGCAGCCAAGGGGGTGGCGGGTCCTACAATGAGCAGTTCTTC. Its translation is CASSQGGGGSYNEQFF. The chain couples TRBV4-1 to TRBJ2-1, with TRBD2 as a possible D gene (5 bases). The CDR3 runs to 16 residues. Germline CDR1 is MGHRA and CDR2 is YSYEKL. V lost 1 base to trimming and J lost 1 base, with 11 bases between them.